The 9 T cell receptor beta chains given below trace back to one sample, sequenced in a study of beta chain features in type 1 diabetes. Reverse transcribing all isolated RNA meant expressed TCRB transcripts were sequenced. Generated by immunoSEQ multiplex PCR, the TCRdb table keeps only in-frame clones and is missing some. The sample yields roughly 130,000 clones, around 8.7% seen once. The sample consisted of central memory CD4+ T cells from blood. These receptors were collected from a man aged 18 to 29 in good health.

The chain carries TRBV30 and TRBJ1-4; 9 bases are a match to TRBD1. Trimming removed 2 bases from V and 8 bases from J; junction bases left unmatched: 9. This CDR3 has 15 amino acids. CDR1 and CDR2 (germline): GTSNPN, SVGIG (reference sequence). The CDR3 sequence is CAWSPTGGAGEKLFF. CDR3 DNA: TGTGCCTGGAGTCCCACAGGGGGCGCTGGGGAAAAACTGTTTTTT. Full variable domain (outside the CDR3, taken from reference TRBV30 and TRBJ1-4): SQTIHQWPATLVQPVGSPLSLECTVEGTSNPNLYWYRQAAGRGLQLLFYSVGIGQISSEVPQNLSASRPQDRQFILSSKKLLLSDSGFYLCAWSPTGGAGEKLFFGSGTQLSVL.

V gene TRBV5-6 combines with J gene TRBJ2-1; the D is unclear. Germline V CDR1 and CDR2: SGHDT, YYEEEE. The CDR3 loop spans 16 amino acids. The V end lost 1 base, the J end lost 10 bases, and 21 bases lay between the germline ends. CDR3: CASSLYDWKEMVEQFF. DNA of the CDR3: TGTGCCAGCAGCTTGTACGACTGGAAAGAGATGGTAGAGCAGTTCTTC.

The DNA of the CDR3 is TGCGCCAGCAGCTTGGATAGGGGCTCGCTCGGCTACACCTTC. Its translation is CASSLDRGSLGYTF. V is TRBV5-1 and J is TRBJ1-2; weak D call: TRBD1 (5 bases). Germline assignment: CDR1 SGHRS and CDR2 YFSETQ. V was pared by 0 bases and J by 8 bases, with 14 bases between. The CDR3 covers 14 residues.

The chain has TRBV5-6 and TRBJ2-1, with a possible D match to TRBD2 (6 bases). Germline CDR1 and CDR2: SGHDT and YYEEEE. The CDR3 has 16 residues. Trimming shortened V by 1 base and J by 0 bases, and 11 bases separated the two germline ends. CDR3 bases: TGTGCCAGCAGCTTGATCGGGGAGGACTCCTACAATGAGCAGTTCTTC. The encoded protein is CASSLIGEDSYNEQFF.

This clone was recorded a few times. The V gene is TRBV7-2, the J gene TRBJ1-1; tentatively, D is TRBD1 (6 bases). Germline assignment: CDR1 SGHTA and CDR2 FQGNSA. The V end lost 4 bases, the J end lost 4 bases, and 13 bases lay between the germline ends. The CDR3 runs 14 residues. As DNA, the CDR3 is TGTGCCAGCAGCTACGACAGGCAGTCCACTGAAGCTTTCTTT. Protein: CASSYDRQSTEAFF.

J is TRBJ2-7 and V is TRBV11-2, with D perhaps TRBD1 (6 bases). The CDR3 has 14 residues. Germline V lookup: CDR1 SGHAT, CDR2 FQNNGV. V gave up 1 base and J gave up 3 bases, with 10 bases separating them. In DNA form, the CDR3 reads TGTGCCAGCAGCTTAGTCGAGGACAGCTACGAGCAGTACTTC. As protein: CASSLVEDSYEQYF.

The sample holds a few counts of this clone. J is TRBJ2-1 and V is TRBV2; TRBD1 matches at 12 bases. Germline V CDR1 and CDR2: SNHLY, FYNNEI. The junction had 6 bases not matched to a gene; V was cut back by 4 bases and J by 14 bases. The length of the CDR3 is 13 residues. The CDR3 DNA follows: TGTGCCAGCAGTGTTAAGGGACAGGGGGCGAAGTTCTTC. It translates to CASSVKGQGAKFF.

The CDR3 protein is CASSWGLANYNEQFF. The CDR3, as DNA: TGTGCCAGCAGTTGGGGACTAGCCAACTACAATGAGCAGTTCTTC. V gene TRBV6-5 combines with J gene TRBJ2-1; TRBD2 matches 9 bases. CDR3 length equals 15 residues. J lost 3 bases, V lost 4 bases, and 4 bases had no gene match. Germline V gene data show CDR1 as MNHEY and CDR2 as SVGAGI.

This clone was detected only a few times. This CDR3 reads CASSQDGGTRGLQETQYF. For the CDR3, the DNA is TGCGCCAGCAGCCAAGATGGTGGGACTAGGGGACTCCAAGAGACCCAGTACTTC. The V call is TRBV4-1, the J call TRBJ2-5; 8 bases map to TRBD2. Germline CDR1 is MGHRA and CDR2 is YSYEKL. This CDR3 is 18 amino acids long. The trim removed 0 bases at V and 1 base at J, leaving 10 bases unmatched.